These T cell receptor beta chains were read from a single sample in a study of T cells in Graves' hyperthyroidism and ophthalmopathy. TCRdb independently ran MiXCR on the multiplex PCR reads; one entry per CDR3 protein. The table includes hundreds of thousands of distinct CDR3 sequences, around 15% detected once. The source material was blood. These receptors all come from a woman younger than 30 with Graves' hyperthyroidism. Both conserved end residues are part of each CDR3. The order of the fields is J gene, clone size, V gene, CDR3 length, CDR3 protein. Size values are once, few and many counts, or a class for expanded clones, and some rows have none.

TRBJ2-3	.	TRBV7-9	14	CASSLGRAGDTQYF
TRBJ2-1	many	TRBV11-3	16	CASSWIAGAPHNEQFF
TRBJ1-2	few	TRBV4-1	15	CASSQDLKGRYGYTF
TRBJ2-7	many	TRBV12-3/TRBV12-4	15	CASSLSGTGSYEQYF
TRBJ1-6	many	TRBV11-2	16	CASSLGRTGYNSPLHF
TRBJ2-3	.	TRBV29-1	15	CSVATSGPPTDTQYF
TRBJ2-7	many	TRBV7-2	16	CASSLIAGPQRHEQYF
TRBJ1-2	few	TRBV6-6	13	CASSYPGTQGYTF
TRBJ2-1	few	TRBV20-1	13	CSARDPVGNEQFF
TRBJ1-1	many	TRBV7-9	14	CASIETSATTEAFF
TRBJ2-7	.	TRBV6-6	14	CASSYGQVSYEQYF
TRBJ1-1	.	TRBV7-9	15	CASSLTGLRNTEAFF
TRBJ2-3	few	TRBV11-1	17	CASSRPRGGLNTDTQYF
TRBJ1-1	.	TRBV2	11	CASRGFLQAFF
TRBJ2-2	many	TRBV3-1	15	CASSRGTVDTGELFF
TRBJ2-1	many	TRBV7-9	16	CASTHSGRANLNEQFF
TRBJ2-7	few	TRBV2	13	CATISREPYEQYF
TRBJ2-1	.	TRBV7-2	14	CASSPPPSINEQFF
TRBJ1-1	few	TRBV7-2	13	CASSFDRAPEAFF
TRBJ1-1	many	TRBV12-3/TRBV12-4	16	CASRPDRGRGGTEAFF
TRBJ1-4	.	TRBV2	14	CASRRDFPSEKLFF
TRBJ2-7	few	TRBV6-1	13	CASSEGRGSEQYF